These T cell receptor beta chains were read from a single sample in a study of human thymus T cells. TCRdb keeps only in-frame clones here, not all; method: immunoSEQ multiplex PCR. The sample lists 35,000 to 55,000 clones, nearly 95% seen once, with about 0.12% in the top ten. The specimen sequenced was blood. The receptors originated from a boy less than two years old with a congenital heart defect but otherwise immunologically healthy. CDR3s include the opening cysteine and the closing phenylalanine or tryptophan. The order of the fields is J gene, D gene, V gene, CDR3 protein. D genes are given only for firm matches.

TRBJ1-4,.,TRBV9,CASSPSGAGEKLFF
TRBJ2-1,TRBD1,TRBV6-5,CASNLAGQGEQFF
TRBJ2-5,TRBD2,TRBV7-2,CASSLGLAGGQETQYF
TRBJ1-4,.,TRBV30,CAWRYRATLFF
TRBJ2-3,TRBD1,TRBV2,CASSDRGRTDTQYF
TRBJ1-2,.,TRBV4-1,CASSQEAGPNYGYTF
TRBJ2-5,.,TRBV5-4,CASSLAGDGETQYF
TRBJ1-3,.,TRBV30,CAWSVPVNTIYF
TRBJ2-5,.,TRBV7-2,CASSLVWAQQETQYF
TRBJ2-3,TRBD2,TRBV5-1,CASSFLAGNTDTQYF
TRBJ2-7,.,TRBV21-1,CASSRQGVAYEQYF
TRBJ2-2,.,TRBV6-4,CASSDAAGPTGELFF
TRBJ2-7,TRBD1,TRBV6-1,CASRLGQGAPREQYF
TRBJ2-5,.,TRBV7-2,CASSLTRSGETQYF
TRBJ2-7,.,TRBV6-5,CASSPWTASYEQYF
TRBJ2-3,TRBD2,TRBV9,CASSPTTSGYGTDTQYF
TRBJ2-5,TRBD1,TRBV19,CASSTLSGQGKETQYF
TRBJ1-6,.,TRBV6-5,CASSYSGDNSPLHF
TRBJ1-6,TRBD1,TRBV4-2,CASSHPLDRVGNSPLHF
TRBJ2-3,.,TRBV19,CASKGGLGTQYF
TRBJ2-5,.,TRBV4-1,CASSQEERVETQYF
TRBJ2-1,TRBD1,TRBV7-2,CASSLSGQVNEQFF
TRBJ1-1,.,TRBV18,CASSPTGGHTEAFF
TRBJ2-7,TRBD1,TRBV5-5,CASRGRTGLSYEQYF
TRBJ2-3,.,TRBV5-4,CASSLPGLLPAADTQYF
TRBJ1-1,.,TRBV2,CASSDRDTEAFF
TRBJ2-7,TRBD2,TRBV4-1,CASSPGPTGGGLHEQYF
TRBJ2-3,TRBD1,TRBV5-4,CASSPDRGTDTQYF
TRBJ1-2,TRBD1,TRBV4-1,CASSQEEQGYYGYTF
TRBJ2-5,.,TRBV5-7,CASSGGLSMETQYF
TRBJ2-7,.,TRBV28,CASSTRLLGSYEQYF
TRBJ2-4,.,TRBV5-1,CASSLGTAKNIQYF
TRBJ1-1,.,TRBV19,CASSIDRNTEAFF
TRBJ2-7,TRBD1,TRBV30,CAWSIGQGSSYEQYF
TRBJ1-5,.,TRBV7-9,CASSEDPLDSNQPQHF
TRBJ1-5,.,TRBV4-2,CASSQERDQPQHF
TRBJ1-1,.,TRBV7-9,CASSRRGGMNTEAFF
TRBJ1-2,.,TRBV4-3,CASSPQRGNDYGYTF
TRBJ2-1,.,TRBV12-2,CASRLKRGPHNEQFF
TRBJ1-5,.,TRBV19,CASSIGQTSNQPQHF
TRBJ2-5,.,TRBV6-6,CASSYGETQYF
TRBJ2-3,.,TRBV30,CAWTLVLGTDTQYF